This TCR beta chain comes out of a study of blood T cell repertoires in COVID-19. As handled by the study authors: For nucleated cells, counts were estimated from reference gene primer amplification. Assay used: immunoSEQ multiplex PCR; TCRdb lists only in-frame clones, some missing. That table is the source of V, J and clone size, and D and trimming were worked out from the DNA. In the table there are under 300,000 clones, 70% to 90% of which are singletons. This clone occurred a few times. The V end was cut by 6 bases, the J end by 3 bases, with 11 bases between. Per germline, CDR1 MDHEN and CDR2 SYDVKM. This CDR3 has 14 residues.

V and J are TRBV28 and TRBJ2-2; D might be TRBD1 (6 bases). This TCR came from a man aged 18 to 29 with active or convalescent COVID-19. The specimen sequenced was peripheral blood. The CDR3 nucleotides read TGTGCCAGCAGCCTAGGGACATACACCGGGGAGCTGTTTTTT. This sequence encodes CASSLGTYTGELFF. The full variable domain, its missing parts supplied by reference TRBV28 and TRBJ2-2, is DVKVTQSSRYLVKRTGEKVFLECVQDMDHENMFWYRQDPGLGLRLIYFSYDVKMKEKGDIPEGYSVSREKKERFSLILESASTNQTSMYLCASSLGTYTGELFFGEGSRLTVL.